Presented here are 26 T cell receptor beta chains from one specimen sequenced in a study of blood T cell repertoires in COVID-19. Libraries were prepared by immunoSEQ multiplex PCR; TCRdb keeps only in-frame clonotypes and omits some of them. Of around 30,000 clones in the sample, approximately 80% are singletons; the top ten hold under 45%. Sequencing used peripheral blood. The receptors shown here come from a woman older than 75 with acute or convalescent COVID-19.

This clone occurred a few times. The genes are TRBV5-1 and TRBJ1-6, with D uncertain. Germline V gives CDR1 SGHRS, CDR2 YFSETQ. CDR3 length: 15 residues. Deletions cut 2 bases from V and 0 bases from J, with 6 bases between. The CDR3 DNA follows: TGCGCCAGCAGCTTCCGAGGCTCCTATAATTCACCCCTCCACTTT. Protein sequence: CASSFRGSYNSPLHF.

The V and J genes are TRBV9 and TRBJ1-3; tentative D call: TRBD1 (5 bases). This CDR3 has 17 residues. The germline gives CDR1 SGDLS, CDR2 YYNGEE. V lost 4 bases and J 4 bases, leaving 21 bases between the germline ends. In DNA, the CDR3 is TGTGCCAGCAGCCTCACGTGGATGGACATTGTCGGAAACACCATATATTTT. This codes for CASSLTWMDIVGNTIYF.

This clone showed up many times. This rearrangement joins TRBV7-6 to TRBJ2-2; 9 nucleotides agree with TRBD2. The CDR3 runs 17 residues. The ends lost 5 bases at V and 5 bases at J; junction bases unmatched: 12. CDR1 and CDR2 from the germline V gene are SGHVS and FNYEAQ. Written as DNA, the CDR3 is TGTGCCAGCAGCCCCTTTAAGGGACTAGCCGCTACCGGGGAGCTGTTTTTT. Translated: CASSPFKGLAATGELFF.

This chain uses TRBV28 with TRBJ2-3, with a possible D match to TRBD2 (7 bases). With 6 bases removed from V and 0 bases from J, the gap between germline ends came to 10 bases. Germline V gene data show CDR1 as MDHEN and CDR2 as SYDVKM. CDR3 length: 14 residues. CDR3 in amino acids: CASRKGGSTDTQYF. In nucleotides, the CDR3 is TGTGCCAGCAGGAAGGGGGGGAGCACAGATACGCAGTATTTT.

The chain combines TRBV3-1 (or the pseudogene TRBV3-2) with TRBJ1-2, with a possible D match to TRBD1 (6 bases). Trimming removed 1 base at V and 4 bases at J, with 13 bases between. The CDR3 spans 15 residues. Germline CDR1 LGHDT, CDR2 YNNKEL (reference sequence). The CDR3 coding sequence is TGTGCCAGCAGCCAAGGTAAAACAGGGACCTATGGCTACACCTTC. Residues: CASSQGKTGTYGYTF.

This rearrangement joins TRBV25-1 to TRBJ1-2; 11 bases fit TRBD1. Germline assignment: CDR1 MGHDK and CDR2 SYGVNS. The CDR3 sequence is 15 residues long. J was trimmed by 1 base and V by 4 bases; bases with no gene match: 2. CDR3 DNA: TGTGCCAGCAGTGTTGGGACAGGGGGTAACTATGGCTACACCTTC. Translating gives CASSVGTGGNYGYTF.

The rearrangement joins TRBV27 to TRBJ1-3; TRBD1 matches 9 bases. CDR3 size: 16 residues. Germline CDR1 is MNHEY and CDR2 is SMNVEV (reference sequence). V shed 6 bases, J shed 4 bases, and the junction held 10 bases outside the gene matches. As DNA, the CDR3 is TGTGCCAGCAGACTAACCGGGACAGGGAACGGAAACACCATATATTTT. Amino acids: CASRLTGTGNGNTIYF.

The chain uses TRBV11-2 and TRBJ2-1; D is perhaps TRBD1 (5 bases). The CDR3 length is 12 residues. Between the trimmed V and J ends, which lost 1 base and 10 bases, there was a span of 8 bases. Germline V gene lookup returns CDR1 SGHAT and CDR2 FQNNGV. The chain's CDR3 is CASSLVQAEQFF. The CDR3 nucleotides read TGTGCCAGCAGCTTAGTACAGGCGGAGCAGTTCTTC.

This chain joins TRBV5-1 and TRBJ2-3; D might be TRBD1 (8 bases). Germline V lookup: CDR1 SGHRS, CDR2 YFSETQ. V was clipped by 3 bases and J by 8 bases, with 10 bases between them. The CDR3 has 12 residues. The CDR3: CASSYRGGTQYF. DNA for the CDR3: TGCGCCAGCAGCTACAGGGGGGGTACGCAGTATTTT.

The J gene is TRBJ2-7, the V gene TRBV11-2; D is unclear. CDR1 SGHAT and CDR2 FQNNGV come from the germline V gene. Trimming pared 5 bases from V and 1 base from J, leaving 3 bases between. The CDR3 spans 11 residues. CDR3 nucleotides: TGTGCCAGCAGCGTATCCTACGAGCAGTACTTC. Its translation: CASSVSYEQYF.

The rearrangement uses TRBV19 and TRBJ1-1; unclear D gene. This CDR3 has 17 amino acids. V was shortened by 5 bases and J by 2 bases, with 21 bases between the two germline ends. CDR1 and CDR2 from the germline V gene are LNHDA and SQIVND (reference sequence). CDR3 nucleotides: TGTGCCAGTAGTCCTTACCCGCGGGTCCGGGCAAACACTGAAGCTTTCTTT. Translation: CASSPYPRVRANTEAFF. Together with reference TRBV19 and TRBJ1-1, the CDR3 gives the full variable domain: DGGITQSPKYLFRKEGQNVTLSCEQNLNHDAMYWYRQDPGQGLRLIYYSQIVNDFQKGDIAEGYSVSREKKESFPLTVTSAQKNPTAFYLCASSPYPRVRANTEAFFGQGTRLTVV.

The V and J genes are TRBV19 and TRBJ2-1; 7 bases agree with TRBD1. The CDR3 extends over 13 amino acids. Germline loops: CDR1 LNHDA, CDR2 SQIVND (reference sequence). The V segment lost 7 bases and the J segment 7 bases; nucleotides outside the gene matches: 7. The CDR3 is CASKPGGWNEQFF. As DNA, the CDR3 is TGTGCCAGTAAACCAGGGGGATGGAATGAGCAGTTCTTC.

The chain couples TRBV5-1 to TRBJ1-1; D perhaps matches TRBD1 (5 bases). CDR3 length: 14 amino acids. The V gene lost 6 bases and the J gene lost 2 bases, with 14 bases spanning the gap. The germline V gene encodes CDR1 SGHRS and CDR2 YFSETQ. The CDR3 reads CASKDRQFNTEAFF. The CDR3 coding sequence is TGCGCCAGCAAAGACAGACAATTTAACACTGAAGCTTTCTTT.

The CDR3 DNA reads TGTGCCAGCACTAAGGGGGACTCTGGAAACACCATATATTTT. It is translated as CASTKGDSGNTIYF. This chain connects TRBV7-8 to TRBJ1-3; possible D gene TRBD1, 6 bases. Germline V gene sequence: CDR1 SGHVS, CDR2 FQNEAQ. The CDR3 totals 14 residues. V lost 7 bases and J 0 bases, leaving 10 bases between the germline ends.

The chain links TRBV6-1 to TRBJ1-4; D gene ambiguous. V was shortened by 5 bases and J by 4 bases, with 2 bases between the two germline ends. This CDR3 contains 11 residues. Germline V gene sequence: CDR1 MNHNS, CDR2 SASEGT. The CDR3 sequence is CASSYNEKLFF. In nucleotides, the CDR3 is TGTGCCAGCAGTTATAATGAAAAACTGTTTTTT.

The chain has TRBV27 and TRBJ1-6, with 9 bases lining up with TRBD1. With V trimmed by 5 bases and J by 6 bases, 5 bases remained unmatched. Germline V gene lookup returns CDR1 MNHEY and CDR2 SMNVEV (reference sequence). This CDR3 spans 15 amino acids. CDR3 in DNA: TGTGCCAGCAGTACCCCGGGACAGGGTAATTCACCCCTCCACTTT. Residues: CASSTPGQGNSPLHF.

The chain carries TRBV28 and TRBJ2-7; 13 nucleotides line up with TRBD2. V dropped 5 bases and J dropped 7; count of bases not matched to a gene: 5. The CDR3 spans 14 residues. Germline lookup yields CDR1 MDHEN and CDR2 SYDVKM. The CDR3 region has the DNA TGTGCCAGCAGTCGACTAGCGGGAGGTTGGGAGCAGTACTTC. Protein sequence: CASSRLAGGWEQYF.

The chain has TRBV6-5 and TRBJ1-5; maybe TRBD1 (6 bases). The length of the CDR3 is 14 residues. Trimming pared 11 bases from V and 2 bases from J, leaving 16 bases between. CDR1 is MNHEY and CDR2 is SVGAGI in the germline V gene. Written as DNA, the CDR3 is TGTGCCCGCGGGGGCGGGGGGCGCAATCAGCCCCAGCATTTT. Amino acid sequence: CARGGGGRNQPQHF.

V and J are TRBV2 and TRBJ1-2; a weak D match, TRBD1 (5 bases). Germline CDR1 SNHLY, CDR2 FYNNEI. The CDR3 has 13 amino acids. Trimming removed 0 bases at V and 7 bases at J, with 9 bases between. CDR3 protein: CASSEARQLGYTF. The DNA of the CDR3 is TGTGCCAGCAGTGAAGCGCGACAGCTTGGCTACACCTTC.

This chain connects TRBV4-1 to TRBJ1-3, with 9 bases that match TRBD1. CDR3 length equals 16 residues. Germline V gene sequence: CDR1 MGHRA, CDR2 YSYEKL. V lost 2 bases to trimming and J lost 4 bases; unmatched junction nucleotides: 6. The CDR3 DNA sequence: TGCGCCAGCAGCCAAAGACAGGGGGTGTGGGGAAACACCATATATTTT. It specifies CASSQRQGVWGNTIYF.

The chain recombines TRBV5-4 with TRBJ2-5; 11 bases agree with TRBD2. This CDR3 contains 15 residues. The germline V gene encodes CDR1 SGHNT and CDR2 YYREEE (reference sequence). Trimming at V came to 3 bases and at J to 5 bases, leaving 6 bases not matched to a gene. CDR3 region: CASSSGLAVRETQYF. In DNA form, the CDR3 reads TGTGCCAGCAGCTCGGGACTAGCGGTCAGGGAGACCCAGTACTTC.

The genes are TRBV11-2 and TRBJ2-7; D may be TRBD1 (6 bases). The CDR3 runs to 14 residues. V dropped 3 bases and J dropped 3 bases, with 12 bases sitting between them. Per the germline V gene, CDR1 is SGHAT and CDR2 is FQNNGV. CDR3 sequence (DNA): TGTGCCAGCAGCTTTGCAGGGGCGGGCTACGAGCAGTACTTC. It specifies CASSFAGAGYEQYF.

The CDR3 protein is CASSSQGFNSPLHF. The CDR3 DNA reads TGCGCCAGCAGCTCCCAGGGATTTAATTCACCCCTCCACTTT. The chain joins TRBV5-1 to TRBJ1-6, with D possibly TRBD1 on 5 matching bases. The V gene lost 3 bases and the J gene lost 6 bases, with 10 bases spanning the gap. Germline-derived CDR1 and CDR2 are SGHRS and YFSETQ. The CDR3 consists of 14 residues.

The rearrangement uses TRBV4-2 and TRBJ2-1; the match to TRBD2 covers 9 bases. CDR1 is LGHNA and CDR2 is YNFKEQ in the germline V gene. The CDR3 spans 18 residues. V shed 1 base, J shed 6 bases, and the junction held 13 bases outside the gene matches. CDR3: CASSQATQRLAGSNEQFF. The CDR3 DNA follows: TGTGCCAGCAGCCAAGCCACCCAGCGGCTAGCGGGGTCCAATGAGCAGTTCTTC.

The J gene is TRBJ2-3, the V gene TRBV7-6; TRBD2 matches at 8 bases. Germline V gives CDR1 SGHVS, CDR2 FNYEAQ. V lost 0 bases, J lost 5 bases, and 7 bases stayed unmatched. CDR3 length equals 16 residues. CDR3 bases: TGTGCCAGCAGCTTAGCGCTGGGTCTAGCGGGAGATACGCAGTATTTT. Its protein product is CASSLALGLAGDTQYF.

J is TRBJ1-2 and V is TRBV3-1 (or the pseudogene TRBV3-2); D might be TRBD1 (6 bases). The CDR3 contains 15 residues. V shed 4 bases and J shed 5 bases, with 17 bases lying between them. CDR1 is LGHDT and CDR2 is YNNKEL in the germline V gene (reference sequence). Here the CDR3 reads CASSPHQGSLYGYTF. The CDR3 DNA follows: TGTGCCAGCAGCCCTCACCAGGGGTCCCTTTATGGCTACACCTTC.